Below are 20 T cell receptor beta chains sequenced from a single sample in a study of blood T cell repertoires in COVID-19. Some clones are missing from TCRdb's copy, which holds only in-frame ones; the method was immunoSEQ multiplex PCR. The sample yields more than 140,000 clones, around 83% seen once. Sequencing used peripheral blood. These receptor sequences come from a woman aged 45-65 years in a cohort sampled during active or convalescent COVID-19.

The chain has TRBV2 and TRBJ1-3, with D possibly matching TRBD1 (5 bases). Germline V gives CDR1 SNHLY, CDR2 FYNNEI. The V end was cut by 6 bases, the J end by 1 base, with 10 bases between. There are 14 residues in the CDR3. This chain's CDR3 is CASRGVRSGNTIYF. The CDR3 bases are TGTGCCAGCAGAGGGGTTAGGTCTGGAAACACCATATATTTT. The entire variable domain, with the rest obtained from reference TRBV2 and TRBJ1-3, is as follows: EPEVTQTPSHQVTQMGQEVILRCVPISNHLYFYWYRQILGQKVEFLVSFYNNEISEKSEIFDDQFSVERPDGSNFTLKIRSTKLEDSAMYFCASRGVRSGNTIYFGEGSWLTVV.

The genes are TRBV11-2 and TRBJ1-1, with D tentatively TRBD1 (5 bases). V lost 10 bases and J lost 0, with 24 bases in between. Germline V gene lookup returns CDR1 SGHAT and CDR2 FQNNGV. The CDR3 has 17 residues. This CDR3 is CATLPGSLWTLNTEAFF. For the CDR3, the DNA is TGTGCCACCTTACCGGGTAGTCTCTGGACACTGAACACTGAAGCTTTCTTT.

This rearrangement joins TRBV4-3 to TRBJ1-4; D is ambiguous. V was shortened by 1 base and J by 2 bases, with 11 bases between the two germline ends. Germline V gives CDR1 LGHNA, CDR2 YSLEER. CDR3 length: 16 amino acids. The CDR3 reads CASSQGRVGTNEKLFF. The CDR3 DNA reads TGCGCCAGCAGCCAAGGGAGGGTGGGCACTAATGAAAAACTGTTTTTT.

This clone has a single count. The chain couples TRBV3-1 (or the pseudogene TRBV3-2) to TRBJ1-2; TRBD1 aligns across 7 bases. Germline CDR1 reads LGHDT; CDR2 reads YNNKEL (reference sequence). The CDR3 spans 13 residues. Germline trimming cut 6 bases from V and 3 bases from J; bases unmatched to any gene: 4. CDR3 nucleotides: TGTGCCAGCAGTCGCGGGACAGACTATGGCTACACCTTC. It yields the protein CASSRGTDYGYTF.

The chain joins TRBV3-1 (or the pseudogene TRBV3-2) to TRBJ1-1; D may be TRBD1 (5 bases). V lost 1 base and J 5 bases, leaving 11 bases between the germline ends. The CDR3 contains 14 residues. CDR1 LGHDT and CDR2 YNNKEL come from the germline V gene (reference sequence). This CDR3 is CASSQAQGKTEAFF. The CDR3 nucleotides are TGTGCCAGCAGCCAAGCTCAGGGTAAAACTGAAGCTTTCTTT.

V and J are TRBV19 and TRBJ1-1; tentative D call: TRBD1 (6 bases). From germline, CDR1 is LNHDA and CDR2 SQIVND (reference sequence). V lost 0 bases to trimming and J lost 4 bases, with 18 bases between them. This CDR3 is built from 17 residues. The CDR3: CASSIDLGASGATEAFF. The DNA of the CDR3 is TGTGCCAGTAGTATAGATTTGGGGGCTAGTGGGGCCACTGAAGCTTTCTTT.

J is TRBJ1-5 and V is TRBV30, with D unresolved. The CDR3 is 17 amino acids. Germline loops: CDR1 GTSNPN, CDR2 SVGIG (reference sequence). The V and J ends lost 2 bases and 5 bases respectively, with 22 bases between them. The CDR3 DNA reads as TGTGCCTGGAGTCGATACTTTCGGTCCGGCGGGGATCAGCCCCAGCATTTT. Its protein product is CAWSRYFRSGGDQPQHF.

The chain has TRBV5-5 and TRBJ2-5; 9 bases align to TRBD1. The length of the CDR3 is 15 residues. Trimming removed 4 bases from V and 5 bases from J; junction bases left unmatched: 9. CDR1 SGHKS and CDR2 YYEKEE come from the germline V gene (reference sequence). The CDR3 region has the DNA TGTGCCAGCAGCAGAGCCGGGACAGGGCGGGAGACCCAGTACTTC. Amino acid sequence: CASSRAGTGRETQYF.

The rearrangement links TRBV27 to TRBJ2-5; tentative D call: TRBD1 (7 bases). The CDR3 has 17 residues. The germline gives CDR1 MNHEY, CDR2 SMNVEV (reference sequence). Trimming removed 5 bases from V and 1 base from J, with 20 bases in between. The CDR3 is CASSRRGPRGAQETQYF. The CDR3 DNA follows: TGTGCCAGCAGTCGACGGGGGCCCAGGGGGGCCCAAGAGACCCAGTACTTC.

This chain connects TRBV7-8 to TRBJ2-2, with D tentatively TRBD2 (5 bases). V shed 6 bases and J shed 2 bases, with 7 bases lying between them. Germline values: CDR1 SGHVS, CDR2 FQNEAQ. The CDR3 extends over 13 amino acids. The CDR3 protein is CASRGSNTGELFF. In DNA form, the CDR3 reads TGTGCCAGCAGAGGGAGTAACACCGGGGAGCTGTTTTTT.

The chain employs TRBV6-5 and TRBJ1-1, with a tentative D call TRBD1 (6 bases). This CDR3 contains 14 residues. Germline V CDR1 and CDR2: MNHEY, SVGAGI. V lost 4 bases, J lost 10 bases, and 19 bases lay in between. CDR3 region: CASSFGQLGIRAFF. CDR3 nucleotide sequence: TGTGCCAGCAGTTTTGGACAGTTGGGGATTAGAGCTTTCTTT.

The rearrangement links TRBV29-1 to TRBJ2-7; 7 nucleotides match TRBD1. Germline-derived CDR1 and CDR2 are SQVTM and ANQGSEA. The junction had 3 bases not matched to a gene; V was cut back by 7 bases and J by 3 bases. The CDR3 has 11 residues. CDR3 amino acids: CSGRDSYEQYF. The DNA of the CDR3 is TGCAGCGGAAGGGACAGCTACGAGCAGTACTTC.

The chain carries TRBV5-6 and TRBJ2-7, with 8 bases lining up with TRBD1. The V and J ends lost 5 bases and 3 bases, in that order; junction bases with no gene match: 7. In germline, CDR1 is SGHDT, CDR2 YYEEEE. The CDR3 consists of 14 residues. The CDR3 loop reads CASRRTGSNYEQYF. CDR3 nucleotide sequence: TGTGCCAGCAGAAGGACAGGGAGCAACTACGAGCAGTACTTC.

This clone occurred a few times. CDR3 residues: CASSEARGWQGSDEQYF. In nucleotides, the CDR3 is TGTGCCAGCAGTGAAGCGAGGGGGTGGCAGGGGTCCGACGAGCAGTACTTC. The rearrangement uses TRBV6-1 and TRBJ2-7; TRBD1 might be the D (6 bases). CDR3 size: 17 residues. Trimming stripped 0 bases from V and 5 bases from J, with 20 bases between. Looked up from germline, CDR1 is MNHNS and CDR2 is SASEGT.

The J gene is TRBJ1-6, the V gene TRBV6-5; D is unclear. The germline V gene encodes CDR1 MNHEY and CDR2 SVGAGI. The length of the CDR3 is 14 residues. V was pared by 6 bases and J by 7 bases, with 13 bases between. The CDR3 nucleotides read TGTGCCAGCAGGACAAGCCTTCGGAATTCACCCCTCCACTTT. Its translation is CASRTSLRNSPLHF.

This rearrangement joins TRBV7-9 to TRBJ1-1, with 8 bases matching TRBD1. This CDR3 has 14 amino acids. Per germline, CDR1 SEHNR and CDR2 FQNEAQ (reference sequence). V gave up 6 bases and J gave up 1 base; unmatched junction bases: 4. The chain's CDR3 is CASRTGTGNTEAFF. The CDR3 nucleotides are TGTGCCAGCAGGACCGGGACAGGGAACACTGAAGCTTTCTTT.

This chain links TRBV4-1 with TRBJ2-3; TRBD2 aligns across 11 bases. Trimming took 4 bases from V and 0 from J; bases not matched to a gene: 9. Per the germline V gene, CDR1 is MGHRA and CDR2 is YSYEKL. There are 18 residues in the CDR3. CDR3 DNA: TGCGCCAGCAGCCTTACTAGCGGGGGCCGTACTAGCACAGATACGCAGTATTTT. It is translated as CASSLTSGGRTSTDTQYF.

V gene TRBV19 combines with J gene TRBJ1-2, with unresolved D. The CDR3 spans 14 residues. Germline V gene sequence: CDR1 LNHDA, CDR2 SQIVND (reference sequence). Trimming left V 8 bases short and J 0 bases short, with 13 bases between. CDR3 coding DNA: TGTGCCAGTGTCCGGGAATCCACTAACTATGGCTACACCTTC. This codes for CASVRESTNYGYTF.

The rearrangement uses TRBV12-3 or TRBV12-4 and TRBJ1-6; unclear D gene. The CDR3 is 13 residues long. V lost 3 bases and J lost 7, with 7 bases in between. The CDR3 coding sequence is TGTGCCAGCAGTTTTGAGATAAATTCACCCCTCCACTTT. Its protein product is CASSFEINSPLHF.

The chain employs TRBV7-2 and TRBJ2-5, with 7 bases fitting TRBD2. The V and J ends lost 1 base and 3 bases, in that order; junction bases with no gene match: 14. The germline gives CDR1 SGHTA, CDR2 FQGNSA. The CDR3 extends over 18 amino acids. The chain's CDR3 is CASSLGLAASGVKETQYF. In DNA, the CDR3 is TGTGCCAGCAGCTTAGGGCTAGCGGCCTCGGGTGTTAAAGAGACCCAGTACTTC. The variable domain in full, completed from reference TRBV7-2 and TRBJ2-5, reads GAGVSQSPSNKVTEKGKDVELRCDPISGHTALYWYRQSLGQGLEFLIYFQGNSAPDKSGLPSDRFSAERTGGSVSTLTIQRTQQEDSAVYLCASSLGLAASGVKETQYFGPGTRLLVL.